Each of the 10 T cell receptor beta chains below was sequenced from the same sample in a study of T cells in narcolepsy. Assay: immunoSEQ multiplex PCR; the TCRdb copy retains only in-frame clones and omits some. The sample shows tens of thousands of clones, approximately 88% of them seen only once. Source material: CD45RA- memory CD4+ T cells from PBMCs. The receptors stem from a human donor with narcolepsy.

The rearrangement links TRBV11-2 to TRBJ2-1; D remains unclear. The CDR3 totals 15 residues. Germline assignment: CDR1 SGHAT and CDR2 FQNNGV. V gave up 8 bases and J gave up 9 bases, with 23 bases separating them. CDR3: CASASYRVRYGEQFF. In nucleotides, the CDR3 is TGTGCCAGCGCAAGCTATAGGGTTCGCTACGGTGAGCAGTTCTTC.

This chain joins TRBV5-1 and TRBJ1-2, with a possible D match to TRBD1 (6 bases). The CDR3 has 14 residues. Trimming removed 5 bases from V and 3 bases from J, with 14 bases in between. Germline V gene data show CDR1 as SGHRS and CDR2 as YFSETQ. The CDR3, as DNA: TGCGCCAGCAGGGTAGGGGGAGCTGACTATGGCTACACCTTC. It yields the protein CASRVGGADYGYTF.

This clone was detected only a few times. The CDR3 DNA reads TGTGCCAGTAGTATAGAGCTGAACACTGAAGCTTTCTTT. Encoded protein: CASSIELNTEAFF. V is TRBV19 and J is TRBJ1-1; D is undetermined. Germline V gives CDR1 LNHDA, CDR2 SQIVND (reference sequence). Between the trimmed V and J ends, which lost 0 bases and 0 bases, there was a span of 2 bases. The CDR3 has 13 residues. The full variable domain, rest sourced from reference TRBV19 and TRBJ1-1, is DGGITQSPKYLFRKEGQNVTLSCEQNLNHDAMYWYRQDPGQGLRLIYYSQIVNDFQKGDIAEGYSVSREKKESFPLTVTSAQKNPTAFYLCASSIELNTEAFFGQGTRLTVV.

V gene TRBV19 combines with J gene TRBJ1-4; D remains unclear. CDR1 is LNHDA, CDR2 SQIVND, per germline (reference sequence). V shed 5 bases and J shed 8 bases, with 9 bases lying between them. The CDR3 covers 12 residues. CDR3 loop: CASSPLGEKLFF. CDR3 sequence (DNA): TGTGCCAGTAGTCCCTTGGGAGAAAAACTGTTTTTT.

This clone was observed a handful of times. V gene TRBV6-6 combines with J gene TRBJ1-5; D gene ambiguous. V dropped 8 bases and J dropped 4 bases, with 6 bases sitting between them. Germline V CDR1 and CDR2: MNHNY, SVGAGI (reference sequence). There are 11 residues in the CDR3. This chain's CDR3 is CASGNNQPQHF. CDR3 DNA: TGTGCCAGCGGGAATAATCAGCCCCAGCATTTT.

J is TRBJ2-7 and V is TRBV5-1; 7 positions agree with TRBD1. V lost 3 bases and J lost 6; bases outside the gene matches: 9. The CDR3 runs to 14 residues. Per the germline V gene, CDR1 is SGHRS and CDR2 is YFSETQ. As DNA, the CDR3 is TGCGCCAGCAGCTCTAAGACAGGGACCGCCGAGCAGTACTTC. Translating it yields CASSSKTGTAEQYF.

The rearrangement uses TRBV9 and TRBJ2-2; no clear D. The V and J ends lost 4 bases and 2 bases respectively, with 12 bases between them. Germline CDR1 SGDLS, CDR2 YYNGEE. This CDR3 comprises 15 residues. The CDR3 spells CASSLTHRNTGELFF. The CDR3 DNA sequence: TGTGCCAGCAGCCTAACACATAGAAACACCGGGGAGCTGTTTTTT.

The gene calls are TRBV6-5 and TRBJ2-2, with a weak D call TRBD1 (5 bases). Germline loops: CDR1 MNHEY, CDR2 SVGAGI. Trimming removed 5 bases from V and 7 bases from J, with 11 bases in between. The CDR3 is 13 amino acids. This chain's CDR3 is CASSVQVIGELFF. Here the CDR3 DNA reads TGTGCCAGCAGTGTACAGGTGATCGGGGAGCTGTTTTTT.

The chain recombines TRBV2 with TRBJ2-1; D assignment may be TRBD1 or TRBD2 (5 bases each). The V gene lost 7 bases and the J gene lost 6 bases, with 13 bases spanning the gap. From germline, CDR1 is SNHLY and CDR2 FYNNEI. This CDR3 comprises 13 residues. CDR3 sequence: CASTSGPFNEQFF. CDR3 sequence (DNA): TGTGCCAGCACCTCGGGACCCTTCAATGAGCAGTTCTTC.

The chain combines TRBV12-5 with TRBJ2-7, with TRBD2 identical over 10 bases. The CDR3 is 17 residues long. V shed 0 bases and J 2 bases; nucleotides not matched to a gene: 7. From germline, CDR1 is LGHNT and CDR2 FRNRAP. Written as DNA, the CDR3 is TGTGCTAGTGGTTTGGTACTAGCGGGAAGGGGGGCCTACGAGCAGTACTTC. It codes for CASGLVLAGRGAYEQYF.